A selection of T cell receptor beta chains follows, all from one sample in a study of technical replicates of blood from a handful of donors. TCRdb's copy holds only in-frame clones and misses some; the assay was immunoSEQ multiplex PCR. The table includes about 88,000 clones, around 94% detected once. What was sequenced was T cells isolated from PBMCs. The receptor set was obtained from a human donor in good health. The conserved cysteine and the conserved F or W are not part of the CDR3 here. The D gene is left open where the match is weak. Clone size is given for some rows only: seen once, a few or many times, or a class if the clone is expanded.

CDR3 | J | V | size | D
ASGHFCVLGDYNEQF | TRBJ2-1 | TRBV23-1 | NA | NA
ASSPWGEINLH | TRBJ1-6 | TRBV19 | NA | NA
ASTKVGTANTGELF | TRBJ2-2 | TRBV2 | NA | TRBD1
ASSPGLTLREQY | TRBJ2-7 | TRBV5-1 | NA | TRBD2
ASSLDPTGGFNYGYT | TRBJ1-2 | TRBV11-3 | once | TRBD1
ASSSSTGEAF | TRBJ1-1 | TRBV7-9 | NA | NA
ASKAETSPGELF | TRBJ2-2 | TRBV7-9 | NA | NA
ASSLRGTGSYGYT | TRBJ1-2 | TRBV5-8 | NA | TRBD1
ASSTSGQGIYNEQF | TRBJ2-1 | TRBV28 | NA | TRBD1
ASSFPSGSNEQF | TRBJ2-1 | TRBV27 | NA | NA
ASSLTLGASSGYT | TRBJ1-2 | TRBV7-3 | NA | NA
ASSSSRGTGDYEQY | TRBJ2-7 | TRBV19 | NA | TRBD1
ASGLTPTGGAYIPEAF | TRBJ1-1 | TRBV12-5 | NA | TRBD1
ASSGTVEETQY | TRBJ2-5 | TRBV5-1 | NA | NA
ASSPRAVSYEQY | TRBJ2-7 | TRBV4-1 | once | NA
ASSPPVSGANVLT | TRBJ2-6 | TRBV11-2 | NA | NA
ASSAILGQGASDTQY | TRBJ2-3 | TRBV9 | NA | TRBD1
ASSAEELAF | TRBJ1-1 | TRBV5-5 | NA | NA
ASSIMFGATNQPQH | TRBJ1-5 | TRBV19 | NA | NA
ASSKVSPDRAHSYEQY | TRBJ2-7 | TRBV21-1 | NA | NA
AWSATYEQY | TRBJ2-7 | TRBV30 | NA | NA
ASSPREGYRKF | TRBJ2-1 | TRBV14 | NA | NA
ASSLWSTNTGELF | TRBJ2-2 | TRBV7-8 | NA | NA
ASSLSPGGTEAF | TRBJ1-1 | TRBV9 | NA | TRBD1
ASSEAPGQVNNEQF | TRBJ2-1 | TRBV2 | NA | TRBD1
ASRQPGQGTYEQY | TRBJ2-7 | TRBV2 | NA | TRBD1
AWEGLAGGLHPETQY | TRBJ2-5 | TRBV30 | NA | TRBD2